This TCR beta chain was retrieved from a study of T cells after yellow fever vaccination. Synthesis of TCR cDNA relied on 5'RACE template switching, which attached a universal primer site and UMIs. TCRdb re-derived calls from the 5' RACE reads in MiXCR, one entry per CDR3 protein. This repertoire shows more than 200,000 distinct CDR3 sequences, roughly 3.7% found once; its top ten account for 19%. The CDR3 length is 15 residues. Germline-derived CDR1 and CDR2 are SGHTA and FQGNSA. V dropped 5 bases and J dropped 1; count of bases not matched to a gene: 5. Study-level points and caveats: Researchers cautioned that FACS-sorted repertoires could harbor abundant clonotypes contaminating from the bulk population. Among all clonotypes, a small share was observed in both CD4 and CD8 compartments. Post-booster repertoires contained most primary-vaccination clones again (about 96% CD4, roughly 91% CD8).

This clonotype was picked up many times. As yet, its antigen is unknown. The input for sequencing was PBMCs, taken 15 days after the yellow fever booster vaccination. This sequence was found in a man aged 18 to 29 who received the YFV17D yellow fever vaccine. The rearrangement links TRBV7-2 to TRBJ2-5, with 9 bases matching TRBD2. Written as DNA, the CDR3 is TGTGCCAGCAGCGGCGTTAGCGGGGGCCAAGAGACCCAGTACTTC. It yields the protein CASSGVSGGQETQYF.